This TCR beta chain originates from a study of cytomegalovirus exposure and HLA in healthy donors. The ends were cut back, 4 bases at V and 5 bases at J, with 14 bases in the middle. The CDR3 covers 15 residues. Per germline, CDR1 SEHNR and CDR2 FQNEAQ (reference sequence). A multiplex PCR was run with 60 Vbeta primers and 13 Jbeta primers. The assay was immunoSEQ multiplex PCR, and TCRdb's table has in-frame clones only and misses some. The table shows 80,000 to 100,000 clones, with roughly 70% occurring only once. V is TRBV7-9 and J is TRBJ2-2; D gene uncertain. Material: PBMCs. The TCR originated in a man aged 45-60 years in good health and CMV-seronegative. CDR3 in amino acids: CASSSPTGTTGELFF. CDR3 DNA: TGTGCCAGCAGCTCCCCGACTGGAACTACCGGGGAGCTGTTTTTT.